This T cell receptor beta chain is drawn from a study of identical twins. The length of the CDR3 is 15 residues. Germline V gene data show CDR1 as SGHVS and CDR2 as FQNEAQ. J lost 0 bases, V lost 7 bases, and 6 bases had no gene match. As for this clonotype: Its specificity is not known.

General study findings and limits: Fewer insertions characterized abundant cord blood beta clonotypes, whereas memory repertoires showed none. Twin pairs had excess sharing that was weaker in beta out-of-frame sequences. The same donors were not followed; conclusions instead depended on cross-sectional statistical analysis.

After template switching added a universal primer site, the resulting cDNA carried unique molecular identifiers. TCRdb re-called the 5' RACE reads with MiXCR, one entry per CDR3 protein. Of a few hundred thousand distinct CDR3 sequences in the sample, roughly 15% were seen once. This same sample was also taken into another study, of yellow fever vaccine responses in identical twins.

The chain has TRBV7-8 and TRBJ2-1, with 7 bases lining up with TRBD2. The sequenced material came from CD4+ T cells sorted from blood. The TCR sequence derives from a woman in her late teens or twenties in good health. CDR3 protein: CASTPSGISYNEQFF. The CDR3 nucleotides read TGTGCCAGCACCCCAAGCGGGATCTCCTACAATGAGCAGTTCTTC.